This T cell receptor beta chain derives from a study of CD8 T cells in Susac syndrome. From germline, CDR1 is SGHVS and CDR2 FQNEAQ. V was trimmed by 4 bases and J by 0 bases, leaving 10 bases between them. The CDR3 is 16 amino acids. Random hexamers were used to reverse transcribe an amount of about 0.45 to 1 ug RNA. TCRdb itself ran the immunoSEQ multiplex PCR reads through MiXCR, one entry per CDR3 protein. The sample consists of under 250,000 distinct CDR3 sequences, 93% of them appearing once. Sequences were obtained from CD4+ T cells from PBMCs. This chain joins TRBV7-8 and TRBJ1-6; TRBD1 is a possible D gene (5 bases). The clonotype was recovered from a human donor with multiple sclerosis. The CDR3 region is CASSSGLTSYNSPLHF. DNA of the CDR3: TGTGCCAGCAGCTCAGGGCTGACCTCCTATAATTCACCCCTCCACTTT.